What follows are 11 T cell receptor beta chains derived from one specimen sequenced in a study of beta chain features in type 1 diabetes. The sequenced template was cDNA made from the entire isolated RNA. The table came from immunoSEQ multiplex PCR; TCRdb's copy has only in-frame clones and leaves some out. The repertoire holds a few hundred thousand clones, with about 12% as singletons. The sample was naive CD4+ T cells from blood. The receptors derive from a man between 18 and 29 years old in good health.

There are a few counts of this clone. This sequence joins TRBV5-1 and TRBJ2-2; 12 bases match TRBD2. This CDR3 comprises 21 residues. The trim removed 2 bases at V and 0 bases at J, leaving 14 bases unmatched. CDR1 is SGHRS and CDR2 is YFSETQ in the germline V gene. The CDR3 bases are TGCGCCAGCAGCTTCCTTCTCCGGACTAGCGGGATCGATACGAACACCGGGGAGCTGTTTTTT. It translates to CASSFLLRTSGIDTNTGELFF.

The V and J genes are TRBV4-2 and TRBJ2-3; D call uncertain. CDR3 length equals 15 residues. Germline V lookup: CDR1 LGHNA, CDR2 YNFKEQ. V lost 5 bases, J lost 2 bases, and 14 bases lay in between. CDR3 residues: CASSSGVPYTDTQYF. CDR3 nucleotide sequence: TGTGCCAGCAGCTCAGGTGTCCCCTACACAGATACGCAGTATTTT.

This clone turned up a few times. The chain joins TRBV7-2 to TRBJ1-2; D uncertain. The CDR3 runs 14 residues. CDR1 is SGHTA, CDR2 FQGNSA, per germline. V was cut by 1 base and J by 5 bases, with 11 bases left in between. CDR3: CASSLVGGTYGYTF. In DNA form, the CDR3 reads TGTGCCAGCAGCTTAGTTGGCGGAACGTATGGCTACACCTTC.

This clone has only a few counts. V and J are TRBV7-9 and TRBJ2-6; TRBD2 aligns across 7 bases. This CDR3 is 16 amino acids long. The V gene end was trimmed by 1 base and the J gene end by 2 bases; junction bases not matched to a gene: 2. Germline CDR1 SEHNR, CDR2 FQNEAQ (reference sequence). CDR3 coding DNA: TGTGCCAGCAGCTTAGGGGCGGGGGCTGGGGCCAACGTCCTGACTTTC. This encodes CASSLGAGAGANVLTF.

This clone has more than one count but fewer than ten. The chain carries TRBV5-1 and TRBJ2-3; maybe TRBD2 (5 bases). V was shortened by 0 bases and J by 4 bases, with 18 bases between the two germline ends. The CDR3 runs 17 residues. Germline V gene lookup returns CDR1 SGHRS and CDR2 YFSETQ. This CDR3 is CASSLVGGSTASDTQYF. The CDR3, as DNA: TGCGCCAGCAGCTTGGTAGGCGGGTCGACGGCCTCAGATACGCAGTATTTT.

This clone was counted a few times. The chain uses TRBV6-1 and TRBJ1-2; 7 nucleotides line up with TRBD1. The CDR3 covers 13 residues. Germline values: CDR1 MNHNS, CDR2 SASEGT. V lost 8 bases, J lost 4 bases, and 7 bases stayed unmatched. This CDR3 reads CASRTGQSYGYTF. DNA for the CDR3: TGTGCCAGCCGGACGGGACAGTCCTATGGCTACACCTTC.

This clone was counted only a few times. The J gene is TRBJ2-1, the V gene TRBV5-6; 9 nucleotides agree with TRBD1. CDR3 length: 15 residues. In germline, CDR1 is SGHDT, CDR2 YYEEEE. V gave up 6 bases and J gave up 5 bases; unmatched junction bases: 9. The CDR3 DNA sequence: TGTGCCAGCAACCCTGGGGGACAGGGAAACAATGAGCAGTTCTTC. Translated, it gives CASNPGGQGNNEQFF.

The chain's CDR3 is CASSELAGIDTQYF. The CDR3 DNA reads TGTGCCAGTTCAGAACTAGCGGGCATAGATACGCAGTATTTT. The chain couples TRBV19 to TRBJ2-3, with TRBD2 matching over 9 bases. CDR1 is LNHDA and CDR2 is SQIVND in the germline V gene (reference sequence). This CDR3 region has 14 residues. Trimming took 8 bases from V and 5 from J; bases not matched to a gene: 8.

The chain employs TRBV11-1 and TRBJ2-7; perhaps TRBD2 as D (5 bases). Germline V gene sequence: CDR1 SGHAT, CDR2 FQDESV (reference sequence). V was shortened by 3 bases and J by 5 bases, with 20 bases between the two germline ends. CDR3 size: 16 residues. The CDR3 spells CASSLVRASRLHEQYF. The CDR3 DNA follows: TGTGCCAGCAGCTTGGTTAGGGCTAGCCGGCTCCACGAGCAGTACTTC.

This clone was counted a few times. The gene calls are TRBV6-5 and TRBJ2-5; 8 nucleotides match TRBD1. CDR1 is MNHEY, CDR2 SVGAGI, per germline. J gave up 9 bases and V 6 bases, and 9 bases lay outside the gene matches. The CDR3 runs to 13 residues. This chain's CDR3 is CASSLDRASAQYF. The CDR3 DNA follows: TGTGCCAGCAGCCTGGACAGGGCCAGCGCCCAGTACTTC.

This chain links TRBV15 with TRBJ2-3; 10 bases agree with TRBD2. Germline-derived CDR1 and CDR2 are LNHNV and YYDKDF (reference sequence). This CDR3 is 15 amino acids long. With V trimmed by 4 bases and J by 2 bases, 3 bases remained unmatched. For the CDR3, the DNA is TGTGCCACCAGCACTAGCGGGAGCCTCACAGATACGCAGTATTTT. Its protein is CATSTSGSLTDTQYF.